One sample yielded the 7 T cell receptor beta chains listed below, sequenced in a study of cytomegalovirus exposure and HLA in healthy donors. PCR primers comprised 60 Vbeta and 13 Jbeta primers. Profiling relied on immunoSEQ multiplex PCR, and the TCRdb table lists in-frame clones only, not all of them. Among roughly 150,000 clones listed, roughly 65% were seen once. Source material: PBMCs. All receptors derive from a man between 18 and 35 years old in good health and CMV-seropositive.

V is TRBV2 and J is TRBJ1-4; no definite D call. This CDR3 is 18 amino acids long. Trimming pared 1 base from V and 4 bases from J, leaving 19 bases between. The V gene's germline CDR1 is SNHLY and CDR2 FYNNEI. The CDR3 DNA follows: TGTGCCAGCAGTGAAGGCGAGGGTTGGGAAGGGTTTAATGAAAAACTGTTTTTT. Translating it yields CASSEGEGWEGFNEKLFF.

V and J are TRBV4-1 and TRBJ2-1; TRBD1 matches 8 bases. This CDR3 has 15 residues. With 1 base clipped from V and 5 bases from J, the junction kept 4 bases outside the gene matches. Germline V gene sequence: CDR1 MGHRA, CDR2 YSYEKL. The CDR3 DNA reads as TGCGCCAGCAGCCAAGTCCCCAGGGGGCACAATGAGCAGTTCTTC. Its protein product is CASSQVPRGHNEQFF.

The V call is TRBV5-4, the J call TRBJ1-5; 8 bases fit TRBD1. V was clipped by 4 bases and J by 2 bases; unmatched bases: 8. The CDR3 is made up of 16 amino acids. Germline V lookup: CDR1 SGHNT, CDR2 YYREEE (reference sequence). The CDR3: CASSIRTGRGNQPQHF. Written as DNA, the CDR3 is TGTGCCAGCAGCATACGGACAGGGCGCGGCAATCAGCCCCAGCATTTT.

The V gene is TRBV6-6, the J gene TRBJ2-7; the D gene is possibly TRBD2 (5 bases). CDR1 is MNHNY, CDR2 SVGAGI, per germline (reference sequence). Trimming pared 5 bases from V and 5 bases from J, leaving 16 bases between. The CDR3 loop spans 14 amino acids. DNA for the CDR3: TGTGCCAGCAGTCGAGCGGCCCAGGTAAACGAGCAGTACGTC. Protein: CASSRAAQVNEQYV.

This clone has just a few counts. The rearrangement joins TRBV11-3 to TRBJ1-1; the match to TRBD1 covers 8 bases. Germline V gene lookup returns CDR1 SGHNT and CDR2 YENEEA. The CDR3 has 15 residues. V was pared by 5 bases and J by 1 base, with 6 bases of the junction left unmatched. CDR3 bases: TGTGCCAGCAGCCCCCGACAGGGGAAGAACACTGAAGCTTTCTTT. Translated, it gives CASSPRQGKNTEAFF.

J is TRBJ2-5 and V is TRBV28; possible D gene TRBD2, 5 bases. With 4 bases removed from V and 2 bases from J, the gap between germline ends came to 14 bases. Germline lookup yields CDR1 MDHEN and CDR2 SYDVKM. The CDR3 totals 15 residues. CDR3 sequence reads: CASSSPPSGQETQYF. The CDR3, as DNA: TGTGCCAGCAGTTCCCCCCCCAGCGGTCAAGAGACCCAGTACTTC.

The J gene is TRBJ1-1, the V gene TRBV6-1; D gene uncertain. CDR3 length: 11 residues. Trimming shortened V by 4 bases and J by 5 bases, and 5 bases separated the two germline ends. CDR1 is MNHNS, CDR2 SASEGT, per germline. The CDR3 reads CASSGLTEAFF. The CDR3 nucleotides are TGTGCCAGCAGTGGACTTACTGAAGCTTTCTTT.